Listed here are 32 T cell receptor beta chains from one sample, sequenced in a study of blood T cells in healthy people across ages. A second PCR, run for about 7 to 11 cycles, used a sample-barcoded 5' primer plus a J-beta primer mix. A single record per CDR3 protein comes from TCRdb applying MiXCR to the 5' RACE reads. The repertoire consists of more than 650,000 distinct CDR3 sequences, with around a quarter occurring once and the leading ten covering 2.5% to 3.5%. The sample also formed part of further work on T cells of mothers and their children.

Specimen: blood. The receptors shown here come from a boy aged 5-17 years in good health.

The chain carries TRBV5-1 and TRBJ2-1; D gene unclear. There are 13 residues in the CDR3. Trimming shortened V by 5 bases and J by 15 bases, and 21 bases separated the two germline ends. Looked up from germline, CDR1 is SGHRS and CDR2 is YFSETQ. The DNA of the CDR3 is TGCGCCAGCAGGGACCTAACCCCCAATCCTTGGTTCTTC. Translating gives CASRDLTPNPWFF.

Turning to this clonotype: Germline is not matched at one junction end, which may reflect a read error. V usage is TRBV7-3 and J usage is TRBJ2-1; D might be TRBD1 (5 bases). Germline V gene lookup returns CDR1 SGHTA and CDR2 FQGTGA. The CDR3 contains 15 residues. CDR3 sequence (DNA): TGTGCCAGCAGCCTAACCCCAGGGTCATACAATGAGCAGTTCTTC. Translated: CASSLTPGSYNEQFF.

This clonotype was seen a handful of times. The rearrangement uses TRBV11-2 and TRBJ2-7; D not certain. Between the trimmed V and J ends, which lost 0 bases and 7 bases, there was a span of 10 bases. CDR1 is SGHAT and CDR2 is FQNNGV in the germline V gene. The CDR3 has 13 residues. In nucleotides, the CDR3 is TGTGCCAGCAGCTTAGACCCCCCGACGGAGCAGTACTTC. Its translation is CASSLDPPTEQYF.

The CDR3 loop reads CATRQGAWGEQFF. As DNA, the CDR3 is TGTGCCACCCGACAGGGGGCTTGGGGTGAGCAGTTCTTC. The chain joins TRBV24-1 to TRBJ2-1, with TRBD1 matching 10 bases. The CDR3 is made up of 13 amino acids. CDR1 and CDR2 from the germline V gene are KGHDR and SFDVKD. After removal of 9 bases from V and 9 bases from J, the junction contained 7 bases not matched to a gene.

V usage is TRBV6-4 and J usage is TRBJ2-3, with TRBD2 identical over 12 bases. The CDR3 consists of 15 residues. V was clipped by 6 bases and J by 4 bases; unmatched bases: 5. Germline values: CDR1 MRHNA, CDR2 SNTAGT. The CDR3 nucleotides read TGTGCCAGCAGATCTAGCGGGGGGGCCTCAGATACGCAGTATTTT. Translating it yields CASRSSGGASDTQYF.

This chain joins TRBV12-3 or TRBV12-4 and TRBJ2-5, with no clear D. The CDR3 spans 15 residues. V was shortened by 4 bases and J by 1 base, with 13 bases between the two germline ends. The CDR3 DNA follows: TGTGCCAGCAGTTCCCCCAAGCTAGGCCAAGAGACCCAGTACTTC. Protein product: CASSSPKLGQETQYF.

V gene TRBV27 combines with J gene TRBJ1-1; 9 positions match TRBD1. V shed 2 bases and J 4 bases; nucleotides not matched to a gene: 2. The germline V gene has CDR1 MNHEY and CDR2 SMNVEV (reference sequence). This CDR3 has 14 amino acids. The CDR3 loop is CASSLTGGATEAFF. As DNA, the CDR3 is TGTGCCAGCAGTTTAACAGGGGGCGCCACTGAAGCTTTCTTT.

The J gene is TRBJ2-5, the V gene TRBV7-6; D tentatively fits TRBD1 or TRBD2 (5 bases each). CDR1 SGHVS and CDR2 FNYEAQ come from the germline V gene. The CDR3 is 15 amino acids. The V and J ends lost 4 bases and 1 base respectively, with 13 bases between them. The CDR3 DNA follows: TGTGCCAGCAGCTCCCGGGGCAGCATCCAAGAGACCCAGTACTTC. Residues: CASSSRGSIQETQYF. Full variable domain (missing parts from reference TRBV7-6 and TRBJ2-5): GAGVSQSPRYKVTKRGQDVALRCDPISGHVSLYWYRQALGQGPEFLTYFNYEAQQDKSGLPNDRFSAERPEGSISTLTIQRTEQRDSAMYRCASSSRGSIQETQYFGPGTRLLVL.

The J gene is TRBJ1-3, the V gene TRBV15, with D unresolved. V lost 3 bases to trimming and J lost 0 bases, with 15 bases between them. The germline CDR1 and CDR2 sequences are LNHNV and YYDKDF (reference sequence). The CDR3 totals 17 residues. For the CDR3, the DNA is TGTGCCACCAGCAGTGCGTTGTACAGTACCTCTGGAAACACCATATATTTT. Its protein is CATSSALYSTSGNTIYF.

This clonotype occurred many times. The gene calls are TRBV9 and TRBJ2-5; TRBD1 matches at 8 bases. The germline gives CDR1 SGDLS, CDR2 YYNGEE. The J segment lost 2 bases and the V segment lost 3 bases, leaving 9 bases of the junction unmatched. CDR3 length: 16 residues. DNA for the CDR3: TGTGCCAGCAGCGCGATAGGACAGGGAGGACAAGAGACCCAGTACTTC. This codes for CASSAIGQGGQETQYF.

V usage is TRBV5-1 and J usage is TRBJ2-1; 7 bases agree with TRBD1. With V trimmed by 5 bases and J by 4 bases, 9 bases remained unmatched. This CDR3 region has 15 residues. Germline CDR1 SGHRS, CDR2 YFSETQ. The CDR3 loop reads CASSDRDSNYNEQFF. DNA for the CDR3: TGCGCCAGCAGTGACCGGGACAGTAATTACAATGAGCAGTTCTTC.

The chain uses TRBV5-1 and TRBJ2-7; 8 nucleotides align to TRBD2. There are 15 residues in the CDR3. Trimming removed 7 bases from V and 3 bases from J; junction bases left unmatched: 12. Germline V CDR1 and CDR2: SGHRS, YFSETQ. CDR3 bases: TGCGCCAGCCGCCGAGCGGGAGCGGGGGACTACGAGCAGTACTTC. Amino acid sequence: CASRRAGAGDYEQYF.

The chain has TRBV6-5 and TRBJ2-1, with 14 bases lining up with TRBD2. Unmatched junction bases numbered 2, after V lost 6 bases and J lost 7 bases. Looked up from germline, CDR1 is MNHEY and CDR2 is SVGAGI. The CDR3 runs 14 residues. The CDR3 DNA reads TGTGCCAGCAGGAGGACTAGCGGGGGGAATGAGCAGTTCTTC. Translated: CASRRTSGGNEQFF.

The V gene is TRBV7-9, the J gene TRBJ2-5, with D perhaps TRBD2 (7 bases). CDR1 and CDR2 (germline): SEHNR, FQNEAQ (reference sequence). The CDR3 is 14 residues long. V gave up 7 bases and J gave up 5 bases, with 17 bases separating them. The CDR3 protein is CASTGQGGAETQYF. DNA for the CDR3: TGTGCCAGCACCGGTCAAGGGGGGGCGGAGACCCAGTACTTC.

The V and J genes are TRBV4-2 and TRBJ2-5; the match to TRBD1 covers 9 bases. The DNA end is more similar to TRBJ2-1, so the J call may be wrong. Germline V gene sequence: CDR1 LGHNA, CDR2 YNFKEQ. The CDR3 runs to 16 residues. CDR3 DNA: TGTGCCAGCAGCCAACCGACAGGGGGAAGGTACAATGAGCAGTTCTTC. Its translation: CASSQPTGGRYNEQFF.

The table lists this clonotype with a few counts. The chain has TRBV7-9 and TRBJ2-2, with 8 bases identical to TRBD1. This CDR3 comprises 15 residues. CDR1 is SEHNR and CDR2 is FQNEAQ in the germline V gene (reference sequence). V lost 3 bases and J lost 5; bases outside the gene matches: 5. The CDR3 loop is CASSFHGQGTGELFF. DNA of the CDR3: TGTGCCAGCAGCTTCCATGGACAGGGTACCGGGGAGCTGTTTTTT.

V is TRBV3-1 and J is TRBJ2-7, with D tentatively TRBD1 (6 bases). This CDR3 has 14 amino acids. Looked up from germline, CDR1 is LGHDT and CDR2 is YNNKEL (reference sequence). Trimming took off 5 bases at V and 6 bases at J, with 17 bases between the two ends. The CDR3 sequence: CASSTGTRAGEQYF. CDR3 coding DNA: TGTGCCAGCAGCACCGGGACACGCGCCGGCGAGCAGTACTTC.

This clonotype was counted only a few times. This chain joins TRBV2 and TRBJ1-4; maybe TRBD1 (6 bases). The CDR3 is 16 amino acids. The V and J ends lost 0 bases and 4 bases respectively, with 12 bases between them. Germline CDR1 and CDR2: SNHLY and FYNNEI. CDR3 DNA: TGTGCCAGCAGTGAAGCGAGGTCAGGGGATAATGAAAAACTGTTTTTT. Translated, it gives CASSEARSGDNEKLFF. Combining the CDR3 with reference TRBV2 and TRBJ1-4 gives the whole variable domain EPEVTQTPSHQVTQMGQEVILRCVPISNHLYFYWYRQILGQKVEFLVSFYNNEISEKSEIFDDQFSVERPDGSNFTLKIRSTKLEDSAMYFCASSEARSGDNEKLFFGSGTQLSVL.

This clonotype has more than one count but fewer than ten. The chain has TRBV7-2 and TRBJ1-1; 12 bases are shared with TRBD1. This CDR3 is 17 amino acids long. The V and J ends lost 3 bases and 4 bases, in that order; junction bases with no gene match: 9. Germline CDR1 SGHTA, CDR2 FQGNSA. The CDR3 protein is CASSFTGTGGVGTEAFF. The CDR3 DNA reads TGTGCCAGCAGCTTCACCGGGACAGGGGGCGTTGGCACTGAAGCTTTCTTT. The variable domain in full, with the rest retrieved from reference TRBV7-2 and TRBJ1-1, is GAGVSQSPSNKVTEKGKDVELRCDPISGHTALYWYRQSLGQGLEFLIYFQGNSAPDKSGLPSDRFSAERTGGSVSTLTIQRTQQEDSAVYLCASSFTGTGGVGTEAFFGQGTRLTVV.

There are a few counts of this clonotype. The J gene is TRBJ2-5, the V gene TRBV20-1; TRBD1 matches 8 bases. The tail of the sequence fits TRBJ2-1 better, so the J call may be wrong. Germline loops: CDR1 DFQATT, CDR2 SNEGSKA (reference sequence). The CDR3 consists of 12 residues. The CDR3 DNA is TGCAGTGCTCCAGGACAGGGCGATGAGCAGTTCTTC. Amino acids: CSAPGQGDEQFF.

A few counts support this clonotype. Because it lacks the conserved phenylalanine or tryptophan at the end, this CDR3 is likely a read error. The rearrangement joins TRBV4-2 to TRBJ2-7, with a weak D call TRBD2 (6 bases). Trimming took 4 bases from V and 5 from J, leaving 21 bases between them. Germline V gene lookup returns CDR1 LGHNA and CDR2 YNFKEQ. There are 16 residues in the CDR3. CDR3 sequence reads: CASSPPGGELPDEQYS. The CDR3 DNA is TGTGCCAGCAGCCCGCCCGGGGGAGAATTGCCGGACGAGCAGTACTCC.

The V and J genes are TRBV19 and TRBJ2-5; 7 bases agree with TRBD2. V dropped 2 bases and J dropped 1; count of bases not matched to a gene: 4. The CDR3 consists of 15 residues. The germline V gene encodes CDR1 LNHDA and CDR2 SQIVND (reference sequence). CDR3 DNA sequence: TGTGCCAGTAGTATAAGCGGGGCTATCCAAGAGACCCAGTACTTC. This codes for CASSISGAIQETQYF. Filled out from reference TRBV19 and TRBJ2-5, the complete variable domain reads DGGITQSPKYLFRKEGQNVTLSCEQNLNHDAMYWYRQDPGQGLRLIYYSQIVNDFQKGDIAEGYSVSREKKESFPLTVTSAQKNPTAFYLCASSISGAIQETQYFGPGTRLLVL.

This chain connects TRBV28 to TRBJ2-7, with a possible D match to TRBD2 (7 bases). Germline-derived CDR1 and CDR2 are MDHEN and SYDVKM. V was pared by 4 bases and J by 2 bases, with 21 bases between. The CDR3 contains 17 residues. CDR3 coding DNA: TGTGCCAGCAGTTCCGAGGGGGGGCGGAAGAATCCCTACGAGCAGTACTTC. This codes for CASSSEGGRKNPYEQYF.

This CDR3 reads CAISGSYRDPKQTETQYF. CDR3 nucleotide sequence: TGTGCCATCAGTGGGTCCTACCGGGACCCAAAACAAACAGAGACCCAGTACTTC. The chain links TRBV10-3 to TRBJ2-5; tentatively, D is TRBD1 or TRBD2 (5 bases each). The germline V gene has CDR1 ENHRY and CDR2 SYGVKD. The V and J ends lost 4 bases and 4 bases respectively, with 25 bases between them. CDR3 length: 18 residues.

V usage is TRBV20-1 and J usage is TRBJ2-7, with 7 nucleotides matching TRBD1. Germline-derived CDR1 and CDR2 are DFQATT and SNEGSKA (reference sequence). CDR3 length: 14 residues. V was pared by 4 bases and J by 2 bases, with 8 bases of the junction left unmatched. The CDR3 here is CSATTGVNTYEQYF. The CDR3 DNA is TGCAGTGCTACCACAGGGGTTAATACCTACGAGCAGTACTTC.

The V gene is TRBV12-3 or TRBV12-4, the J gene TRBJ2-3, with 9 positions matching TRBD2. CDR3 length: 16 residues. The V and J ends lost 5 bases and 3 bases, in that order; junction bases with no gene match: 9. The CDR3 spells CASSEEVAGVTDTQYF. The CDR3 DNA follows: TGTGCCAGCAGTGAGGAAGTAGCGGGGGTAACAGATACGCAGTATTTT.

A few counts support this clonotype. The V gene is TRBV6-6, the J gene TRBJ2-7; TRBD1 agrees at 8 bases. The CDR3 spans 13 residues. Germline V gene sequence: CDR1 MNHNY, CDR2 SVGAGI (reference sequence). V gave up 0 bases and J gave up 5 bases; unmatched junction bases: 0. The CDR3 DNA is TGTGCCAGCAGTTACTCGGACAGGGACGAGCAGTACTTC. It encodes CASSYSDRDEQYF.

The rearrangement joins TRBV3-1 to TRBJ1-4, with D uncertain. The CDR3 is made up of 14 amino acids. V was clipped by 0 bases and J by 7 bases, with 9 bases between them. Looked up from germline, CDR1 is LGHDT and CDR2 is YNNKEL (reference sequence). As DNA, the CDR3 is TGTGCCAGCAGCCAAGAAAGGGCCGGTGAAAAACTGTTTTTT. Its translation is CASSQERAGEKLFF.

This clonotype was found a few times. A read error may account for a junction end that differs from germline. The genes are TRBV27 and TRBJ2-5, with D tentatively TRBD2 (6 bases). The CDR3 runs to 14 residues. Germline loops: CDR1 MNHEY, CDR2 SMNVEV (reference sequence). The CDR3 protein is CASSPFGRQETHYF. DNA for the CDR3: TGTGCCAGCAGTCCCTTCGGGAGACAAGAGACCCATTACTTC.

The chain uses TRBV2 and TRBJ2-1; D is tentatively TRBD1 or TRBD2 (6 bases each). CDR1 is SNHLY and CDR2 is FYNNEI in the germline V gene. The CDR3 spans 17 residues. V lost 3 bases and J lost 7, with 22 bases in between. The CDR3 protein is CASSDGGGTRGKNEQFF. The DNA of the CDR3 is TGTGCCAGCAGTGATGGGGGCGGGACTCGCGGAAAAAATGAGCAGTTCTTC. Drawing the rest from reference TRBV2 and TRBJ2-1, the complete variable domain is EPEVTQTPSHQVTQMGQEVILRCVPISNHLYFYWYRQILGQKVEFLVSFYNNEISEKSEIFDDQFSVERPDGSNFTLKIRSTKLEDSAMYFCASSDGGGTRGKNEQFFGPGTRLTVL.

The J gene is TRBJ1-4, the V gene TRBV29-1; 7 nucleotides agree with TRBD1. In germline, CDR1 is SQVTM, CDR2 ANQGSEA. With V trimmed by 7 bases and J by 14 bases, 16 bases remained unmatched. This CDR3 region has 13 residues. As DNA, the CDR3 is TGCAGCGCCCAGGGGGGGAATGAAAGAGAGCTGTTTTTT. Its translation is CSAQGGNERELFF.

The genes are TRBV27 and TRBJ2-5; TRBD1 aligns across 9 bases. The J call is uncertain, as TRBJ2-1 better fits the DNA end. Germline V gene sequence: CDR1 MNHEY, CDR2 SMNVEV (reference sequence). The CDR3 contains 15 residues. CDR3 bases: TGTGCCAGCAGGGCCCTGTGGGACAGGGACAATGAGCAGTTCTTC. Its protein product is CASRALWDRDNEQFF.